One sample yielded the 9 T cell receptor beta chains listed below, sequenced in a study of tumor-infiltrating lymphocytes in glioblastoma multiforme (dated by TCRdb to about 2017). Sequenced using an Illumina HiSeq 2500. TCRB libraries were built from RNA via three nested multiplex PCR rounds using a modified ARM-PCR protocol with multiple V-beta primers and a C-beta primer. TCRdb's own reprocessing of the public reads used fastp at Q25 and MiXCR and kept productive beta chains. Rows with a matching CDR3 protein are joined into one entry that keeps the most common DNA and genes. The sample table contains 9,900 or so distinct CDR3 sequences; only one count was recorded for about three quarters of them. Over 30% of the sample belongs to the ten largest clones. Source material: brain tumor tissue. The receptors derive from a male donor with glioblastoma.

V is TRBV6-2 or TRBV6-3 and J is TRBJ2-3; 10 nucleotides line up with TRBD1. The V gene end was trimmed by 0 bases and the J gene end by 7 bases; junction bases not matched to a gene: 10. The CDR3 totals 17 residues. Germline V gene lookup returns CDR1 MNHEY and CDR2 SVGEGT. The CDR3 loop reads CASSYSRPGQGLNTQYF. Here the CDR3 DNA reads TGTGCCAGCAGTTACTCTCGCCCGGGACAGGGGTTGAATACGCAGTATTTT.

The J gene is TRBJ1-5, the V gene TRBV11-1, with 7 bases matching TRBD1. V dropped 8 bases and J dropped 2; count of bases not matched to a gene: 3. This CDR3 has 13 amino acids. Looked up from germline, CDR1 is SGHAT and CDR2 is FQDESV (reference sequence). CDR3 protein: CASPGQGNQPQHF. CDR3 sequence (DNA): TGTGCCAGCCCCGGACAGGGCAATCAGCCCCAGCATTTT.

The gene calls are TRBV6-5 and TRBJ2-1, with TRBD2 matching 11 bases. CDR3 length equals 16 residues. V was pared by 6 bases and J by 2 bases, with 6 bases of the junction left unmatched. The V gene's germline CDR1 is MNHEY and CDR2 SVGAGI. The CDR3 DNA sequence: TGTGCCAGCAGCAAACTAGCGGGAGCAGCCTACAATGAGCAGTTCTTC. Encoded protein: CASSKLAGAAYNEQFF.

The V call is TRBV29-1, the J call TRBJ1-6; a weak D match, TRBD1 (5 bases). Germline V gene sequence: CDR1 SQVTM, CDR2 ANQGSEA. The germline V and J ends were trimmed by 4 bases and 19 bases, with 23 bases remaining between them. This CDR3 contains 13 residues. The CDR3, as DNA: TGCAGCGTTGCCAGGGACGGAGAATCACCCATACACTTT. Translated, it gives CSVARDGESPIHF. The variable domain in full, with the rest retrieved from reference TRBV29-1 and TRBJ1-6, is SAVISQKPSRDICQRGTSLTIQCQVDSQVTMMFWYRQQPGQSLTLIATANQGSEATYESGFVIDKFPISRPNLTFSTLTVSNMSPEDSSIYLCSVARDGESPIHFGNGTRLTVT.

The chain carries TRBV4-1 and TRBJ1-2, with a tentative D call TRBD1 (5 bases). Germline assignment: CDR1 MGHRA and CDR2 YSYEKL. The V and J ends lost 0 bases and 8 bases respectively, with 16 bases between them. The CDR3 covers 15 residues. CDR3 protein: CASSQDRARESGYTF. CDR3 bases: TGCGCCAGCAGCCAAGATAGGGCCAGGGAGTCCGGCTACACCTTC.

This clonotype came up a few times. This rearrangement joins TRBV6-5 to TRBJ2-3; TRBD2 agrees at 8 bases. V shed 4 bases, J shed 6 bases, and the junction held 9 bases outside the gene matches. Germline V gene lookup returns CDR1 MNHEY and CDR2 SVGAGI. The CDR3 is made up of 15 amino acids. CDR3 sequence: CASSSSAGVADTQYF. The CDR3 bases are TGTGCCAGCAGTTCCTCAGCGGGAGTCGCCGATACGCAGTATTTT.

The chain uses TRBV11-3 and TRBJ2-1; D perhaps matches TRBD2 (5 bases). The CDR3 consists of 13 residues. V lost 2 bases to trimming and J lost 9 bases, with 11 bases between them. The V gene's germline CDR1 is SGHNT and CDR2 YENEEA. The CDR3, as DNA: TGTGCCAGCAGCTTAACAGAGGGCAGTGAGCAGTTCTTC. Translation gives CASSLTEGSEQFF.

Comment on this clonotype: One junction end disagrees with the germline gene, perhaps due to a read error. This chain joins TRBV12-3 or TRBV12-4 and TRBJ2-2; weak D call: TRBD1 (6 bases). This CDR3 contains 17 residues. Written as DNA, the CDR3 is TGTGCCAGCACCCCACCATTCACAGGGTCGAACACCGGGGAGCTGTCTTTT. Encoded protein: CASTPPFTGSNTGELSF.

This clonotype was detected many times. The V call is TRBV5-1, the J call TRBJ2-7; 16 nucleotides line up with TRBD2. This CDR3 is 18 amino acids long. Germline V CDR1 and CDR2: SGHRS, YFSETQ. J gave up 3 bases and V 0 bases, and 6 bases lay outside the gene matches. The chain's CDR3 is CASSLVGTSGRAVYEQYF. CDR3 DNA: TGCGCCAGCAGCTTGGTCGGGACTAGCGGGAGGGCTGTCTACGAGCAGTACTTC.